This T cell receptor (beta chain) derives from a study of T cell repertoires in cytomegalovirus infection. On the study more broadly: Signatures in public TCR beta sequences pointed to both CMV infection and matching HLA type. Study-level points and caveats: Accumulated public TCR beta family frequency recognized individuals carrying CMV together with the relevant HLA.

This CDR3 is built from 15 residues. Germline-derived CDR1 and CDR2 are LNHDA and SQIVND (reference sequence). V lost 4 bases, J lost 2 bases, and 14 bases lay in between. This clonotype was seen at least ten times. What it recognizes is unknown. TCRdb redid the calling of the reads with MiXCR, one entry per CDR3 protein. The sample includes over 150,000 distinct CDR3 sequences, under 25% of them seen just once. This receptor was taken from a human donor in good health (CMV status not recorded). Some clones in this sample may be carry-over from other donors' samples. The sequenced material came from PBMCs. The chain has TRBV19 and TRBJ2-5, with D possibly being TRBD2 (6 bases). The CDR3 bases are TGTGCCAGTAGTACCGGCTCGGACTATCAAGAGACCCAGTACTTC. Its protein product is CASSTGSDYQETQYF.